This is a list of T cell receptor beta chains from one sample in a study of T cell responses to AZD1222 COVID-19 vaccine. TCRdb's copy holds only in-frame clones and misses some; the assay was immunoSEQ multiplex PCR. The data hold 120,000 to 150,000 clones, with roughly 88% observed a single time. Sequencing was performed on peripheral blood, taken on day 0 of AZD1222 vaccination. The receptors shown here come from an adult in good health. The CDR3 runs from the conserved cysteine through the conserved F or W. Each record gives: CDR3 protein, CDR3 DNA, D gene, J gene, V gene, clone size. D genes are given only for firm matches. Only part of the rows carry a size: once, few, many, or a class if the clone is expanded.

CDR3: CASSPQKGRNQPQHF
DNA: TGTGCCAGCTCACCACAAAAGGGGAGGAATCAGCCCCAGCATTTT
D: NA
J: TRBJ1-5
V: TRBV18
size: once

CDR3: CASSDTGTLDEKLFF
DNA: TGTGCCAGCAGCGACACCGGGACCCTGGATGAAAAACTGTTTTTT
D: NA
J: TRBJ1-4
V: TRBV3-1/TRBV3-2
size: NA

CDR3: CASSQTGYDGYTF
DNA: TGTGCCAGCAGTCAGACAGGGTACGATGGCTACACCTTC
D: TRBD1
J: TRBJ1-2
V: TRBV28
size: NA

CDR3: CASSTTTGSNTGELFF
DNA: TGTGCCAGCAGCACTACGACGGGATCCAACACCGGGGAGCTGTTTTTT
D: NA
J: TRBJ2-2
V: TRBV3-1/TRBV3-2
size: once

CDR3: CASSLRRGENEQFF
DNA: TGTGCCAGCAGCCTCCGACGGGGGGAGAATGAGCAGTTCTTC
D: TRBD2
J: TRBJ2-1
V: TRBV3-1/TRBV3-2
size: NA

CDR3: CASSSDRGWTEAFF
DNA: TGTGCCAGCAGTTCCGACAGGGGTTGGACTGAAGCTTTCTTT
D: TRBD1
J: TRBJ1-1
V: TRBV7-9
size: NA

CDR3: CASSLIQGYGYTF
DNA: TGTGCCAGCAGCTTGATACAGGGCTATGGCTACACCTTC
D: NA
J: TRBJ1-2
V: TRBV7-9
size: NA

CDR3: CASSLNYGYTF
DNA: TGTGCCAGCAGCCTAAACTATGGCTACACCTTC
D: NA
J: TRBJ1-2
V: TRBV7-2
size: NA

CDR3: CASSPQLGGNEKLFF
DNA: TGTGCCAGCTCACCACAGCTCGGGGGGAATGAAAAACTGTTTTTT
D: NA
J: TRBJ1-4
V: TRBV18
size: NA

CDR3: CASSLGRETEAFF
DNA: TGTGCCAGCAGCTTAGGTAGGGAGACTGAAGCTTTCTTT
D: NA
J: TRBJ1-1
V: TRBV7-3
size: NA

CDR3: CASSQSGSLGSPLHF
DNA: TGCGCCAGCAGCCAATCGGGAAGCCTCGGTTCACCCCTCCACTTT
D: NA
J: TRBJ1-6
V: TRBV4-1
size: NA

CDR3: CASSWNRGYTF
DNA: TGTGCCAGCAGTTGGAATCGTGGCTACACCTTC
D: NA
J: TRBJ1-2
V: TRBV6-6
size: NA

CDR3: CASSLDNSGANVLTF
DNA: TGTGCCAGCAGCTTGGACAACTCTGGGGCCAACGTCCTGACTTTC
D: NA
J: TRBJ2-6
V: TRBV5-6
size: NA

CDR3: CASSAGDPGLGNSPLHF
DNA: TGCGCCAGCAGCGCCGGAGACCCCGGGCTGGGTAATTCACCCCTCCACTTT
D: NA
J: TRBJ1-6
V: TRBV5-1
size: NA

CDR3: CASSLTGVERGYTF
DNA: TGTGCCAGCAGCCTCACGGGGGTAGAGAGAGGCTACACCTTC
D: NA
J: TRBJ1-2
V: TRBV27
size: NA

CDR3: CATSRGYLNEKLFF
DNA: TGTGCCACCAGCAGAGGCTATTTGAATGAAAAACTGTTTTTT
D: NA
J: TRBJ1-4
V: TRBV15
size: NA

CDR3: CASRRLAGGTGELFF
DNA: TGTGCCAGCAGGAGACTAGCGGGGGGGACCGGGGAGCTGTTTTTT
D: TRBD2
J: TRBJ2-2
V: TRBV2
size: NA

CDR3: CASIFQGGVGYGYTF
DNA: TGTGCCAGCATTTTTCAGGGAGGCGTCGGCTATGGCTACACCTTC
D: NA
J: TRBJ1-2
V: TRBV2
size: NA

CDR3: CASSLSGTVQETQYF
DNA: TGTGCCAGCAGCTTATCCGGGACAGTGCAAGAGACCCAGTACTTC
D: TRBD1
J: TRBJ2-5
V: TRBV7-2
size: NA

CDR3: CASSSSGTDYFGYTF
DNA: TGTGCCAGCAGCTCCTCAGGGACAGACTATTTTGGCTACACCTTC
D: TRBD1
J: TRBJ1-2
V: TRBV7-2
size: NA

CDR3: CATSDSTSQGHYGYTF
DNA: TGTGCCACCAGTGATTCTACCTCCCAGGGGCACTATGGCTACACCTTC
D: NA
J: TRBJ1-2
V: TRBV24-1
size: NA

CDR3: CASSHPGGFGQYGYTF
DNA: TGTGCCAGCAGTCACCCTGGGGGATTTGGACAGTATGGCTACACCTTC
D: NA
J: TRBJ1-2
V: TRBV25-1
size: NA

CDR3: CASSLDRGPGNGYTF
DNA: TGTGCCAGCAGCTTAGACAGGGGGCCTGGGAATGGCTACACCTTC
D: TRBD1
J: TRBJ1-2
V: TRBV13
size: NA